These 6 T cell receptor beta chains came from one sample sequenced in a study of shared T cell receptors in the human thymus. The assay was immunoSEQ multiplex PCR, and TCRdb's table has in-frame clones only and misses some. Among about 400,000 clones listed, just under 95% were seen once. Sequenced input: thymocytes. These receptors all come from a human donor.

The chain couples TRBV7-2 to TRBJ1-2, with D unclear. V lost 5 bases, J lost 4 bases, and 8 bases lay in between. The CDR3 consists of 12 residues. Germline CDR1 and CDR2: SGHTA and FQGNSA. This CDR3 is CASSPGLYGYTF. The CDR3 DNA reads TGTGCCAGCAGCCCGGGCCTCTATGGCTACACCTTC.

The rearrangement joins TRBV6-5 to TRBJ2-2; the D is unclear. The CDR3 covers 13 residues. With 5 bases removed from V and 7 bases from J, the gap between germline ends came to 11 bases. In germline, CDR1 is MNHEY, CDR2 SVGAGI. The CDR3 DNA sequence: TGTGCCAGCAGTCCTCCTCGGGTCGGGGAGCTGTTTTTT. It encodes CASSPPRVGELFF.

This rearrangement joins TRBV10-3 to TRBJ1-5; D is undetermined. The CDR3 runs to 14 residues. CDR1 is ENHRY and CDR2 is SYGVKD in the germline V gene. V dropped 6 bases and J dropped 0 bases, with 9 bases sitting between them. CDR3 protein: CAISRTDSNQPQHF. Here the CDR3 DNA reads TGTGCCATCAGCCGGACGGATAGCAATCAGCCCCAGCATTTT.

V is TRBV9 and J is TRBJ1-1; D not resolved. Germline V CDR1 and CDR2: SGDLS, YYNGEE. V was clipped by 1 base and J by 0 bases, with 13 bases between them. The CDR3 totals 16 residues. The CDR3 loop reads CASSVWPGRMNTEAFF. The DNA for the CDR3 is TGTGCCAGCAGCGTATGGCCAGGAAGGATGAACACTGAAGCTTTCTTT.

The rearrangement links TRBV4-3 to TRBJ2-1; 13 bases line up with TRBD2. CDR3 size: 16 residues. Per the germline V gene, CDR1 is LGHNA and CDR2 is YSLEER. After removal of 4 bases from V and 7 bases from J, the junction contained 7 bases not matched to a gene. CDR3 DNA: TGCGCCAGCAGCCCCCGGACTAGCGGGAGTTATAATGAGCAGTTCTTC. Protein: CASSPRTSGSYNEQFF.

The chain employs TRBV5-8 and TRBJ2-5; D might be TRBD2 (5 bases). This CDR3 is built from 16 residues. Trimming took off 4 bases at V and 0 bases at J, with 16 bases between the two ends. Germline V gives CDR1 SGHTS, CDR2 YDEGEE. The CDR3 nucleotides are TGTGCCAGCAGCCCCCCGAGTGAGGGATACCAAGAGACCCAGTACTTC. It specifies CASSPPSEGYQETQYF.